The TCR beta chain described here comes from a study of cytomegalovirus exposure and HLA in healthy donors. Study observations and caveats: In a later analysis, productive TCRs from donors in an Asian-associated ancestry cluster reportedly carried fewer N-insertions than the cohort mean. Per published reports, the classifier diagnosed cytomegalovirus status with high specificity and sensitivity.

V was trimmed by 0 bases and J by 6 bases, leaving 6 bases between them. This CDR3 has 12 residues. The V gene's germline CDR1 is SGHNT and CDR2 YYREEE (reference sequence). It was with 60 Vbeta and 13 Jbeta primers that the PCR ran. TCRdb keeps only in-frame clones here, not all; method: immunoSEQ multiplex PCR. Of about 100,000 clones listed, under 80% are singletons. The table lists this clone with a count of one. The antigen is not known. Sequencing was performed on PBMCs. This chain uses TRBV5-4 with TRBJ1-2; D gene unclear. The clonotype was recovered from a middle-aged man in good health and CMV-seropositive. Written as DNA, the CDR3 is TGTGCCAGCAGCTTGGGGGGAGATGGCTACACCTTC. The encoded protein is CASSLGGDGYTF.